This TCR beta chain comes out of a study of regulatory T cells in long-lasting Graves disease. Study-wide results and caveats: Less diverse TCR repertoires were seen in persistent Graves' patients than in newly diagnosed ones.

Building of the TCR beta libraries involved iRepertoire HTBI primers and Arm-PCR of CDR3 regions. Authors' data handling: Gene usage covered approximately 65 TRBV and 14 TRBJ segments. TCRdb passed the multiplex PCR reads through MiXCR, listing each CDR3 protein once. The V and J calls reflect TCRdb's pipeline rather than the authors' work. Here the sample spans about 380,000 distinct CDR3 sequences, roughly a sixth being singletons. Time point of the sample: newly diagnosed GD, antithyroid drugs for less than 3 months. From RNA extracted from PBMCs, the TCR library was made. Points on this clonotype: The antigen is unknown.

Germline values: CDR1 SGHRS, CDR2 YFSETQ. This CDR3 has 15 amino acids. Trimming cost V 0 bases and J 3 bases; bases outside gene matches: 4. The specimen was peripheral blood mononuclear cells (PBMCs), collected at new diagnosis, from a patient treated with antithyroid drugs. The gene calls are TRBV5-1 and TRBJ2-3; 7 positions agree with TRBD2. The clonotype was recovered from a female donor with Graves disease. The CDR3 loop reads CASSLEPSGTDTQYF. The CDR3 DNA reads TGCGCCAGCAGCTTGGAACCTAGCGGAACAGATACGCAGTATTTT. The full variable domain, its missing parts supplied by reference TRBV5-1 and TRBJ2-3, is KAGVTQTPRYLIKTRGQQVTLSCSPISGHRSVSWYQQTPGQGLQFLFEYFSETQRNKGNFPGRFSGRQFSNSRSEMNVSTLELGDSALYLCASSLEPSGTDTQYFGPGTRLTVL.